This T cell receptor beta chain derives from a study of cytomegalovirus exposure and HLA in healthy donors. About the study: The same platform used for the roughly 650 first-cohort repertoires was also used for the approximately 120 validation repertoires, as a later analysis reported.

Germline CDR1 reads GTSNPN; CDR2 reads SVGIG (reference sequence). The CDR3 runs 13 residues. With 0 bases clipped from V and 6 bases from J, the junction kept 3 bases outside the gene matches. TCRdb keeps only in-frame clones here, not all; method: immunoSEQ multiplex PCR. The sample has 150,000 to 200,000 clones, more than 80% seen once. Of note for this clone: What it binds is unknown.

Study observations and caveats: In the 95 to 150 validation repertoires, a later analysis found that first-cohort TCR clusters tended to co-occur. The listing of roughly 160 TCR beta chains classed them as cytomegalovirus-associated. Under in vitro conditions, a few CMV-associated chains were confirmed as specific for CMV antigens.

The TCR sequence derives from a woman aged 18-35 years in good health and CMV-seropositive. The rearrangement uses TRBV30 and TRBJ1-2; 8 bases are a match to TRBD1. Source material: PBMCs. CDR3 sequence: CAWSVLTGDGYTF. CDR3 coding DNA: TGTGCCTGGAGTGTACTGACAGGGGATGGCTACACCTTC. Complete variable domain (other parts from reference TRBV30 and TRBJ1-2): SQTIHQWPATLVQPVGSPLSLECTVEGTSNPNLYWYRQAAGRGLQLLFYSVGIGQISSEVPQNLSASRPQDRQFILSSKKLLLSDSGFYLCAWSVLTGDGYTFGSGTRLTVV.